The 14 T cell receptor beta chains in this list originate from one sample, sequenced in a study of CD8 T cells in Susac syndrome (dated by TCRdb to between 2019 and 2020). Receptor libraries were prepared by the immunoSEQ multiplex PCR assay. RNA was extracted with the RNeasy kit and 0.5 to 1 ug was reverse transcribed using random hexamers. The public reads were reanalyzed by TCRdb: fastp trimming at Q25, MiXCR alignment, in-frame beta chains only. Each entry is one CDR3 protein sequence, shown with its most common DNA and genes. The sample yields 71,000 or so distinct CDR3 sequences; around 93% were counted once. More than 0.13% of the sample is taken by the ten largest. The sequencing input was CD4+ T cells from PBMCs. The receptors shown here come from a human donor with Susac syndrome.

The V call is TRBV20-1, the J call TRBJ1-2, with 9 nucleotides matching TRBD1. CDR3 length: 14 residues. Germline CDR1 reads DFQATT; CDR2 reads SNEGSKA (reference sequence). V lost 4 bases and J lost 8; bases outside the gene matches: 11. The CDR3 loop is CSANGKGTGNGYTF. CDR3 bases: TGCAGTGCTAATGGGAAGGGGACAGGGAACGGCTACACCTTC.

The chain links TRBV3-1 to TRBJ1-6; D is unclear. The V end lost 4 bases, the J end lost 9 bases, and 10 bases lay between the germline ends. The length of the CDR3 is 13 residues. The germline CDR1 and CDR2 sequences are LGHDT and YNNKEL (reference sequence). CDR3 sequence (DNA): TGTGCCAGCAGCCCCTTCGTCCTTTCACCCCTCCACTTT. Protein product: CASSPFVLSPLHF.

V is TRBV7-2 and J is TRBJ1-5; D call uncertain. The CDR3 consists of 13 residues. From germline, CDR1 is SGHTA and CDR2 FQGNSA. The V and J ends lost 1 base and 3 bases respectively, with 4 bases between them. The CDR3 loop is CASSLVHNQPQHF. CDR3 DNA: TGTGCCAGCAGCTTAGTACACAATCAGCCCCAGCATTTT.

This clonotype was seen only once. The chain couples TRBV7-3 to TRBJ2-5, with 8 bases lining up with TRBD1. The germline V gene encodes CDR1 SGHTA and CDR2 FQGTGA. The V segment lost 0 bases and the J segment 2 bases; nucleotides outside the gene matches: 2. The CDR3 totals 15 residues. As DNA, the CDR3 is TGTGCCAGCAGCTTAACCCGGACAGGGCAAGAGACCCAGTACTTC. This sequence encodes CASSLTRTGQETQYF.

This clonotype has only a few counts. The chain recombines TRBV5-1 with TRBJ2-3; 9 bases align to TRBD1. V trimming: 3 bases; J trimming: 2 bases; junction bases outside the gene matches: 4. The CDR3 is made up of 15 amino acids. CDR1 is SGHRS and CDR2 is YFSETQ in the germline V gene. The CDR3 DNA reads TGCGCCAGCAGCTGGGGGACAGGGAACACAGATACGCAGTATTTT. This gives the protein CASSWGTGNTDTQYF.

V is TRBV5-6 and J is TRBJ1-2, with 11 positions matching TRBD1. In germline, CDR1 is SGHDT, CDR2 YYEEEE. The CDR3 sequence is 14 residues long. J gave up 3 bases and V 5 bases, and 3 bases lay outside the gene matches. The CDR3 bases are TGTGCCAGCAGGCTGGGACAGGGGGACTATGGCTACACCTTC. Its protein product is CASRLGQGDYGYTF.

CDR3 protein: CSVLRDYEQYF. CDR3 in DNA: TGCAGCGTGCTGAGGGACTACGAGCAGTACTTC. V usage is TRBV29-1 and J usage is TRBJ2-7; D is perhaps TRBD2 (5 bases). Trimming took 6 bases from V and 3 from J, leaving 9 bases between them. The CDR3 loop spans 11 amino acids. Germline CDR1 is SQVTM and CDR2 is ANQGSEA.

This clonotype was observed a handful of times. The gene calls are TRBV14 and TRBJ2-7, with D maybe TRBD1 (6 bases). Germline CDR1 SGHDN, CDR2 FVKESK. The CDR3 covers 13 residues. V was clipped by 2 bases and J by 5 bases, with 10 bases between them. The CDR3 coding sequence is TGTGCCAGCAGCCAACGAACAGGGCACGAGCAGTACTTC. The encoded protein is CASSQRTGHEQYF.

The chain employs TRBV21-1 and TRBJ2-7. TRBV21-1 is marked as a pseudogene. CDR3 size: 11 residues. For the CDR3, the DNA is TGTGCCAGCAGCAACGTGTACGAGCAGTACTTC. Protein product: CASSNVYEQYF.

The chain joins TRBV5-1 to TRBJ2-5; 11 nucleotides agree with TRBD1. V dropped 0 bases and J dropped 10; count of bases not matched to a gene: 11. The germline V gene has CDR1 SGHRS and CDR2 YFSETQ. The CDR3 runs 16 residues. The CDR3 DNA follows: TGCGCCAGCAGCTTGGGGACAGGGGGCGCCGGGAGGGTCCAGTACTTC. Residues: CASSLGTGGAGRVQYF. Together with reference TRBV5-1 and TRBJ2-5, the CDR3 gives the full variable domain: KAGVTQTPRYLIKTRGQQVTLSCSPISGHRSVSWYQQTPGQGLQFLFEYFSETQRNKGNFPGRFSGRQFSNSRSEMNVSTLELGDSALYLCASSLGTGGAGRVQYFGPGTRLLVL.

The genes are TRBV18 and TRBJ2-7; D is unresolved. CDR1 and CDR2 (germline): KGHSH, LQKENI. This CDR3 region has 13 residues. Trimming left V 0 bases short and J 3 bases short, with 6 bases between. The CDR3 protein is CASSPPPGYEQYF. The CDR3 DNA is TGTGCCAGCTCACCACCCCCGGGCTACGAGCAGTACTTC. Full variable domain (rest looked up from reference TRBV18 and TRBJ2-7): NAGVMQNPRHLVRRRGQEARLRCSPMKGHSHVYWYRQLPEEGLKFMVYLQKENIIDESGMPKERFSAEFPKEGPSILRIQQVVRGDSAAYFCASSPPPGYEQYFGPGTRLTVT.

The chain combines TRBV3-1 with TRBJ2-5, with D maybe TRBD2 (6 bases). V lost 2 bases, J lost 5 bases, and 18 bases lay in between. The CDR3 contains 16 residues. Germline V gene lookup returns CDR1 LGHDT and CDR2 YNNKEL (reference sequence). CDR3 sequence (DNA): TGTGCCAGCAGCCAATTGGAGGGGAGTGACTGGGAGACCCAGTACTTC. It codes for CASSQLEGSDWETQYF.

V and J are TRBV19 and TRBJ1-4; D might be TRBD1 (5 bases). The CDR3 consists of 15 residues. Germline V gene sequence: CDR1 LNHDA, CDR2 SQIVND (reference sequence). V was pared by 3 bases and J by 16 bases, with 24 bases between. The CDR3 DNA reads as TGTGCCAGTAGTATCGGGGGGTACCGATCAACGAATCCGTTTTTT. This sequence encodes CASSIGGYRSTNPFF.

This chain uses TRBV30 with TRBJ1-4; TRBD1 matches at 8 bases. Trimming cost V 3 bases and J 7 bases; bases outside gene matches: 7. This CDR3 contains 14 residues. Germline V gene sequence: CDR1 GTSNPN, CDR2 SVGIG (reference sequence). The CDR3 protein is CAWRSTGVTEKLFF. CDR3 nucleotides: TGTGCCTGGAGATCGACAGGGGTTACTGAAAAACTGTTTTTT.